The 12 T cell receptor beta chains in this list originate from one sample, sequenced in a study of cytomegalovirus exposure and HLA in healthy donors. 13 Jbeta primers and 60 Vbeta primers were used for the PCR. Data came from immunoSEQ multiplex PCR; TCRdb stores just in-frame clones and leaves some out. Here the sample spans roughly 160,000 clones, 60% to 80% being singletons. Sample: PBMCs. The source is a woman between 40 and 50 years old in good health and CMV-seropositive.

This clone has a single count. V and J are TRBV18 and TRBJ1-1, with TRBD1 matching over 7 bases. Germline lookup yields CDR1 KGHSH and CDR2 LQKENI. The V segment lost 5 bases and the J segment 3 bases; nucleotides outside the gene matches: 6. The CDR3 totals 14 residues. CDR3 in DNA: TGTGCCAGCTCAGTTACAGGGGTAGACACTGAAGCTTTCTTT. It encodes CASSVTGVDTEAFF.

In nucleotides, the CDR3 is TGTGCCACAAAAGGGACAGCGGTAGGCAATCAGCCCCAGCATTTT. Its translation is CATKGTAVGNQPQHF. The chain uses TRBV19 and TRBJ1-5; 7 positions agree with TRBD1. CDR1 is LNHDA, CDR2 SQIVND, per germline (reference sequence). CDR3 length: 15 amino acids. Losses at the gene ends were 10 bases for V and 2 bases for J; bases not matched to a gene: 11. Combining the CDR3 with reference TRBV19 and TRBJ1-5 gives the whole variable domain DGGITQSPKYLFRKEGQNVTLSCEQNLNHDAMYWYRQDPGQGLRLIYYSQIVNDFQKGDIAEGYSVSREKKESFPLTVTSAQKNPTAFYLCATKGTAVGNQPQHFGDGTRLSIL.

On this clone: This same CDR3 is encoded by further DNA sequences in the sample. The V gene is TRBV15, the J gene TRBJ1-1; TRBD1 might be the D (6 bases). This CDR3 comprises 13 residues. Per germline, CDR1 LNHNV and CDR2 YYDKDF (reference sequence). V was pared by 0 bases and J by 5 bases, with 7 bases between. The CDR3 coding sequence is TGTGCCACCAGCAGAGAACAGGGAACTGAAGCTTTCTTT. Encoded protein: CATSREQGTEAFF.

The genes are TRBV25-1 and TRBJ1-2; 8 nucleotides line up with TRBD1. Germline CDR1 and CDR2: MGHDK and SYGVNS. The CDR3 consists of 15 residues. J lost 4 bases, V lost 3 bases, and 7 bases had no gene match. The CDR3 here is CASSDRTGRIYGYTF. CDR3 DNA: TGTGCCAGCAGTGATCGGACAGGGAGAATCTATGGCTACACCTTC.

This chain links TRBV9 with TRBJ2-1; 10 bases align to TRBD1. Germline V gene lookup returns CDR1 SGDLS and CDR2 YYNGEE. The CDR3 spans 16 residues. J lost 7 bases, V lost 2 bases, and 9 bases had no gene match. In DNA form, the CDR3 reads TGTGCCAGCAGCGTTCGGGACAGGGGTTTTTGGAATGAGCAGTTCTTC. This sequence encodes CASSVRDRGFWNEQFF.

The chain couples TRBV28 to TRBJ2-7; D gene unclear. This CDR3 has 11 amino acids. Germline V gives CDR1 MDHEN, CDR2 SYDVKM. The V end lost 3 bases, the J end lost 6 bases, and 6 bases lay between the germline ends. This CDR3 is CASSFLSEQYF. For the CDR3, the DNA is TGTGCCAGCAGTTTTCTCTCCGAGCAGTACTTC.

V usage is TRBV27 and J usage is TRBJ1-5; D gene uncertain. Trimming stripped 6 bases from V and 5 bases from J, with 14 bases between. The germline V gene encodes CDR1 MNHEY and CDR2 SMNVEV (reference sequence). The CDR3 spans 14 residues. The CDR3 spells CASSPEVFHQPQHF. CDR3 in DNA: TGTGCCAGCAGCCCTGAGGTGTTCCATCAGCCCCAGCATTTT.

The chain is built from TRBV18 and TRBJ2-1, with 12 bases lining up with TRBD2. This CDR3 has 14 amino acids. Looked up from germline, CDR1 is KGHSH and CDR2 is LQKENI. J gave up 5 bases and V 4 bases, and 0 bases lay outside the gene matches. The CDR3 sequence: CASSRTSGNNEQFF. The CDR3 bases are TGTGCCAGCTCACGGACTAGCGGGAACAATGAGCAGTTCTTC.

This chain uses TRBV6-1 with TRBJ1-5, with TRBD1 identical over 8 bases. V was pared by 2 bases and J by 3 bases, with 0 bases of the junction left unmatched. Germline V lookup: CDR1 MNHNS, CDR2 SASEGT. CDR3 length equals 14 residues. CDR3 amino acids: CASSEQGANQPQHF. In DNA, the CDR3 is TGTGCCAGCAGTGAACAGGGGGCCAATCAGCCCCAGCATTTT.

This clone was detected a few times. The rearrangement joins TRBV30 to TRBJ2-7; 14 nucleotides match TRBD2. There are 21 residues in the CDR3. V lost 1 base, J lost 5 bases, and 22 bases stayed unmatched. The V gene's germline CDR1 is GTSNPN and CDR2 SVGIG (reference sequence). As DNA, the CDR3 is TGTGCCTGGAGTGCCGACAGACAGCCCCCAAGCGGGACTAGCGGGAGTGACGAGCAGTACTTC. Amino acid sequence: CAWSADRQPPSGTSGSDEQYF.

In DNA form, the CDR3 reads TGTGCCAGCAGTTTAGGAGGACTAGCGGGCCTCCAAGAGACCCAGTACTTC. Residues: CASSLGGLAGLQETQYF. The chain is built from TRBV28 and TRBJ2-5; 11 nucleotides match TRBD2. Germline-derived CDR1 and CDR2 are MDHEN and SYDVKM. With 2 bases clipped from V and 1 base from J, the junction kept 6 bases outside the gene matches. This CDR3 region has 17 residues.

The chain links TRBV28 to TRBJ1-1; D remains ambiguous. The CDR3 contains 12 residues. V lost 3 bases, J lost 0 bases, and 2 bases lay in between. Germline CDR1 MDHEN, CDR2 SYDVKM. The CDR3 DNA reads TGTGCCAGCAGTTTTATGAACACTGAAGCTTTCTTT. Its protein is CASSFMNTEAFF.